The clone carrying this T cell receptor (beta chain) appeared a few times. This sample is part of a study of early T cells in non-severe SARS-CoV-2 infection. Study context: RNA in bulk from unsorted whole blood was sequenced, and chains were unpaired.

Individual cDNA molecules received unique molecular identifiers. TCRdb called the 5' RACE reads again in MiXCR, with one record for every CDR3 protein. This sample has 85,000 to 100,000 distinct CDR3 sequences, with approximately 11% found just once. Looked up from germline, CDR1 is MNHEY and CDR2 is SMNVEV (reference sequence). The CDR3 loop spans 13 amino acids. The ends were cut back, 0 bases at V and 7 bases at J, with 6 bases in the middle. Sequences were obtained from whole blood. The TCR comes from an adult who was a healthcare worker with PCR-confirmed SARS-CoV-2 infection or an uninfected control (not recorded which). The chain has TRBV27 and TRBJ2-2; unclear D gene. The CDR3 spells CASSLSRHGELFF. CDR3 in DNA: TGTGCCAGCAGTTTATCAAGACACGGGGAGCTGTTTTTT.